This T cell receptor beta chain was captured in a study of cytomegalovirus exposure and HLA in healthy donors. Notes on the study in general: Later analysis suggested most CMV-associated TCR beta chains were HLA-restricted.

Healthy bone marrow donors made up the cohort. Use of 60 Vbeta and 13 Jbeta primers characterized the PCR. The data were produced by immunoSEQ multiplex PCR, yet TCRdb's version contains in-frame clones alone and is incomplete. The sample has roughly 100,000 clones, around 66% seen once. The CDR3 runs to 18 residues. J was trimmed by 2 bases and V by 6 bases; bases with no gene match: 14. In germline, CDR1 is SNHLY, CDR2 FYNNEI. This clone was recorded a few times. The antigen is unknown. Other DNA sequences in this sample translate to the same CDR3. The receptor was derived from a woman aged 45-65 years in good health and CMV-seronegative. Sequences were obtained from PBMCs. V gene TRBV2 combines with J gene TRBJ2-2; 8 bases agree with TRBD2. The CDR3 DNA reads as TGTGCCAGCAGCGACACCGCGGGGGGACTATCTAACACCGGGGAGCTGTTTTTT. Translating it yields CASSDTAGGLSNTGELFF.